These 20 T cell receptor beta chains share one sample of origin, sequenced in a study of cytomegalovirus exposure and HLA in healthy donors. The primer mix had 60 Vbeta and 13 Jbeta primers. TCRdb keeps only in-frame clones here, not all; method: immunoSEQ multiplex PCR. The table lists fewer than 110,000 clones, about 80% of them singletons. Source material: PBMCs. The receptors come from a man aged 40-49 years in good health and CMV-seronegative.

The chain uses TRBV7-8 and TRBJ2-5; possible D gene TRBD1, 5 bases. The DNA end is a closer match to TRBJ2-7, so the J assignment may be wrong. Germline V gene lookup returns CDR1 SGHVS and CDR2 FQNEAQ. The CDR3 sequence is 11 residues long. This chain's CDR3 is CASGNNYEQYF. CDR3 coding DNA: TGTGCATCAGGGAACAACTACGAGCAGTACTTC.

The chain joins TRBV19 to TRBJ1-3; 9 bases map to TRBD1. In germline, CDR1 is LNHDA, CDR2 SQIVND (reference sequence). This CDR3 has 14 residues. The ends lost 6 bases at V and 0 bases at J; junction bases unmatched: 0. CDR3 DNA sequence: TGTGCCAGTAGGGGACAGGGCTCTGGAAACACCATATATTTT. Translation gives CASRGQGSGNTIYF.

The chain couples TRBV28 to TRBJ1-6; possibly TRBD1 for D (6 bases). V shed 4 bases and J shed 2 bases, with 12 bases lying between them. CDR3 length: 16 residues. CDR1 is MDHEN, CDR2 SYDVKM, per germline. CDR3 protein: CASSSPGHPYNSPLHF. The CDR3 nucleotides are TGTGCCAGCAGTTCACCGGGACACCCCTATAATTCACCCCTCCACTTT.

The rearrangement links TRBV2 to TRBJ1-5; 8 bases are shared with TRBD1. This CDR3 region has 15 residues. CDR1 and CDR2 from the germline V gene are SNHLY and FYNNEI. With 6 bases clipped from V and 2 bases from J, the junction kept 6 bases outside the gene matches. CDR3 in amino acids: CASSPGGFGNQPQHF. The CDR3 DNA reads TGTGCCAGCAGCCCAGGGGGCTTTGGCAATCAGCCCCAGCATTTT. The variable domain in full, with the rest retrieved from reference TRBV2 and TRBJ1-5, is EPEVTQTPSHQVTQMGQEVILRCVPISNHLYFYWYRQILGQKVEFLVSFYNNEISEKSEIFDDQFSVERPDGSNFTLKIRSTKLEDSAMYFCASSPGGFGNQPQHFGDGTRLSIL.

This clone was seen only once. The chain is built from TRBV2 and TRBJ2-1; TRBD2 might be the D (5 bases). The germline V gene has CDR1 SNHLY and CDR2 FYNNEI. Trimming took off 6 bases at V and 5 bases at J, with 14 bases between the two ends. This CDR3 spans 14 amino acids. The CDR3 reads CASRQSGNNNEQFF. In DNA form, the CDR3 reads TGTGCCAGCAGACAATCGGGAAATAACAATGAGCAGTTCTTC.

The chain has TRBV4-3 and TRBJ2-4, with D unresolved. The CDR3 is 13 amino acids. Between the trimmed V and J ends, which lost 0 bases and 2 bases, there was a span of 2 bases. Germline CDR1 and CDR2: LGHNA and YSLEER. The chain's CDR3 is CASSQDSKNIQYF. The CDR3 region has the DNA TGCGCCAGCAGCCAAGACTCCAAAAACATTCAGTACTTC.

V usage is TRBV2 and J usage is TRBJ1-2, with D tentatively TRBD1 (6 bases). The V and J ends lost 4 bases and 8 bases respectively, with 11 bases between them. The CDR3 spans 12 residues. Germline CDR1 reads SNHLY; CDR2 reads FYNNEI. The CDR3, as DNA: TGTGCCAGCAGTGGGGGGGGGCGAGGCTACACCTTC. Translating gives CASSGGGRGYTF.

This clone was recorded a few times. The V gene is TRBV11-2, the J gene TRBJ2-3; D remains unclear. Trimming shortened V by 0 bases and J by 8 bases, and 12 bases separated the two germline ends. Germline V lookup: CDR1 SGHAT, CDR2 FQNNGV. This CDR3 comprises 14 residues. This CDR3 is CASSLDRVRLTQYF. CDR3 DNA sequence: TGTGCCAGCAGCTTAGATCGGGTCCGCCTTACGCAGTATTTT. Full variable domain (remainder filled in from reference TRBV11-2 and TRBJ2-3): EAGVAQSPRYKIIEKRQSVAFWCNPISGHATLYWYQQILGQGPKLLIQFQNNGVVDDSQLPKDRFSAERLKGVDSTLKIQPAKLEDSAVYLCASSLDRVRLTQYFGPGTRLTVL.

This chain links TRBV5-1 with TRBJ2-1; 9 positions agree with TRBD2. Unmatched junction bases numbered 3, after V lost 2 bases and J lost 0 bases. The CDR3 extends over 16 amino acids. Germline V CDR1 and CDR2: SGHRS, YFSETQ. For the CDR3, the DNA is TGCGCCAGCAGCTTTTCGGGACTAGCCTCCTACAATGAGCAGTTCTTC. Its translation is CASSFSGLASYNEQFF.

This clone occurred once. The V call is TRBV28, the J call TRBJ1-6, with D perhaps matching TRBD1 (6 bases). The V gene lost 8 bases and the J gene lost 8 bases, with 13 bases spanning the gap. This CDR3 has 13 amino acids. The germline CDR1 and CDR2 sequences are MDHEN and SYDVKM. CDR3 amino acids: CASLGGGHSPLHF. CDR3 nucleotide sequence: TGTGCCAGCCTGGGGGGGGGCCATTCACCCCTCCACTTT.

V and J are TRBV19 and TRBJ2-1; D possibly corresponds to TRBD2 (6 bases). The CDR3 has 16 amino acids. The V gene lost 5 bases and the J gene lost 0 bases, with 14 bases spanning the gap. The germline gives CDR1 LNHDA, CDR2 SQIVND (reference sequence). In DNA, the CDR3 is TGTGCCAGTAGTCGGGTTGGGGGGAGCTCCTACAATGAGCAGTTCTTC. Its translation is CASSRVGGSSYNEQFF.

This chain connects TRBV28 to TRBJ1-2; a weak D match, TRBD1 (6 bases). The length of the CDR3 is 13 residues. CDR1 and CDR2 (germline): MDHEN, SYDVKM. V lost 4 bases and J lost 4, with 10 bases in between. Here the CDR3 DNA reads TGTGCCAGCAGTTCCGGGACATCCTATGGCTACACCTTC. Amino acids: CASSSGTSYGYTF.

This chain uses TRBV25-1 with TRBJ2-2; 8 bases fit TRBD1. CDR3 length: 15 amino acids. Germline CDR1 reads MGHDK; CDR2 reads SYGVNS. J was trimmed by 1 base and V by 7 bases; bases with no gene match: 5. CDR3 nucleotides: TGTGCCAGCACCCCTGGACAGGGGAACACCGGGGAGCTGTTTTTT. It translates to CASTPGQGNTGELFF.

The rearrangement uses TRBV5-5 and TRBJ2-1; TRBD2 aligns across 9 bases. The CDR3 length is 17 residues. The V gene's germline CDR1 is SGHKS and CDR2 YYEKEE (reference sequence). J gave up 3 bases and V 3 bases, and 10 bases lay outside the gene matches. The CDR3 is CASSSQRGVSLYNEQFF. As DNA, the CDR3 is TGTGCCAGCAGCTCCCAGCGGGGGGTGAGCCTCTACAATGAGCAGTTCTTC. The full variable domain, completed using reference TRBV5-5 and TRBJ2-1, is DAGVTQSPTHLIKTRGQQVTLRCSPISGHKSVSWYQQVLGQGPQFIFQYYEKEERGRGNFPDRFSARQFPNYSSELNVNALLLGDSALYLCASSSQRGVSLYNEQFFGPGTRLTVL.

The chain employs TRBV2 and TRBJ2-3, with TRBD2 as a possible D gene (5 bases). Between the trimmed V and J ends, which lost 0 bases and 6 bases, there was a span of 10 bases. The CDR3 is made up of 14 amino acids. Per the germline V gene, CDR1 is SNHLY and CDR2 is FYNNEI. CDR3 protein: CASSEANSGDTQYF. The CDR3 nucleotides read TGTGCCAGCAGTGAAGCGAATTCGGGGGATACGCAGTATTTT. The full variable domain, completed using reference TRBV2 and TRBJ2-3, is EPEVTQTPSHQVTQMGQEVILRCVPISNHLYFYWYRQILGQKVEFLVSFYNNEISEKSEIFDDQFSVERPDGSNFTLKIRSTKLEDSAMYFCASSEANSGDTQYFGPGTRLTVL.

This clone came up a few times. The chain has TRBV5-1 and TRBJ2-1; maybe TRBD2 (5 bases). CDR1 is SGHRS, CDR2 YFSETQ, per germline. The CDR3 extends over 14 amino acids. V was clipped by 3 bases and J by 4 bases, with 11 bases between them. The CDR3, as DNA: TGCGCCAGCAGCTCCGGGGATGGGTACAATGAGCAGTTCTTC. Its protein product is CASSSGDGYNEQFF.

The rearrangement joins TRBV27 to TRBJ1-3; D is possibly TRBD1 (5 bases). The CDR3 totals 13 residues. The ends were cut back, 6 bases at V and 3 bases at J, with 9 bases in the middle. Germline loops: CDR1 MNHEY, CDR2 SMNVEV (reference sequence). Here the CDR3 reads CASSQGFGNTIYF. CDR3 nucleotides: TGTGCCAGCAGCCAGGGTTTTGGAAACACCATATATTTT.

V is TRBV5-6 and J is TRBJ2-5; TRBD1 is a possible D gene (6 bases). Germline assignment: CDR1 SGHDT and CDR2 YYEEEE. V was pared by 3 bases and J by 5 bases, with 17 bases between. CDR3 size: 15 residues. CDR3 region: CASSSAQGIVETQYF. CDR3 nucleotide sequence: TGTGCCAGCAGCTCGGCACAGGGCATAGTTGAGACCCAGTACTTC.

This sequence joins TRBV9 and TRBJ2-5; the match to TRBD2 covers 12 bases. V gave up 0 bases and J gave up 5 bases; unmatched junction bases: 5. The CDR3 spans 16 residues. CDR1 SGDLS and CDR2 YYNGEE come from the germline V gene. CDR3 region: CASSVDLAGGPETQYF. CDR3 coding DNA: TGTGCCAGCAGCGTAGACCTAGCGGGGGGGCCGGAGACCCAGTACTTC. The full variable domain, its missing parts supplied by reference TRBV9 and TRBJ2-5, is DSGVTQTPKHLITATGQRVTLRCSPRSGDLSVYWYQQSLDQGLQFLIQYYNGEERAKGNILERFSAQQFPDLHSELNLSSLELGDSALYFCASSVDLAGGPETQYFGPGTRLLVL.

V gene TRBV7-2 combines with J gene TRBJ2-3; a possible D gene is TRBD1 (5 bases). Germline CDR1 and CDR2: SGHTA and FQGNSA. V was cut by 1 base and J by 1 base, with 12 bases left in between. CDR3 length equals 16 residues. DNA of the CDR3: TGTGCCAGCAGCTTAGGTTCTGGGGCCGGCACAGATACGCAGTATTTT. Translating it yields CASSLGSGAGTDTQYF. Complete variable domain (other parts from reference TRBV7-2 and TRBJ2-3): GAGVSQSPSNKVTEKGKDVELRCDPISGHTALYWYRQSLGQGLEFLIYFQGNSAPDKSGLPSDRFSAERTGGSVSTLTIQRTQQEDSAVYLCASSLGSGAGTDTQYFGPGTRLTVL.